The 18 T cell receptor beta chains below come from one sample, sequenced in a study of blood T cell repertoires in COVID-19. Measured with immunoSEQ multiplex PCR; TCRdb has only the in-frame clones, and not every one. The sample lists roughly 500,000 clones, approximately 90% occurring once. The sample was PBMCs or T cells enriched from blood (not recorded which). The receptor source for this set is a woman aged 40 to 50 who had recovered from COVID-19.

The rearrangement uses TRBV7-9 and TRBJ2-7; TRBD1 matches 8 bases. Germline V gives CDR1 SEHNR, CDR2 FQNEAQ (reference sequence). CDR3 length equals 16 residues. V lost 1 base to trimming and J lost 5 bases; unmatched junction nucleotides: 10. CDR3 sequence: CASSLGYRGESDEQYF. The CDR3 DNA follows: TGTGCCAGCAGCTTAGGCTACAGGGGGGAGTCAGACGAGCAGTACTTC. The variable domain in full, with the rest retrieved from reference TRBV7-9 and TRBJ2-7, is DTGVSQNPRHKITKRGQNVTFRCDPISEHNRLYWYRQTLGQGPEFLTYFQNEAQLEKSRLLSDRFSAERPKGSFSTLEIQRTEQGDSAMYLCASSLGYRGESDEQYFGPGTRLTVT.

The CDR3 DNA reads as TGTGCCACCAGGGGAGGTCCGGGACAGGGGGTAATTGAGGCTTTCTTT. This sequence encodes CATRGGPGQGVIEAFF. This chain joins TRBV15 and TRBJ1-1, with 11 bases lining up with TRBD1. The V gene end was trimmed by 6 bases and the J gene end by 11 bases; junction bases not matched to a gene: 17. Germline CDR1 and CDR2: LNHNV and YYDKDF (reference sequence). This CDR3 is built from 16 residues. The whole variable domain, remainder taken from reference TRBV15 and TRBJ1-1, is DAMVIQNPRYQVTQFGKPVTLSCSQTLNHNVMYWYQQKSSQAPKLLFHYYDKDFNNEADTPDNFQSRRPNTSFCFLDIRSPGLGDTAMYLCATRGGPGQGVIEAFFGQGTRLTVV.

V gene TRBV15 combines with J gene TRBJ1-2, with 9 bases fitting TRBD1. Germline assignment: CDR1 LNHNV and CDR2 YYDKDF (reference sequence). J was trimmed by 3 bases and V by 0 bases; bases with no gene match: 20. This CDR3 is 21 amino acids long. CDR3 sequence (DNA): TGTGCCACCAGCAGAGATTCGGCAACCGGGACAGGGATTATAGGGTACTATGGCTACACCTTC. It encodes CATSRDSATGTGIIGYYGYTF.

The J gene is TRBJ1-1, the V gene TRBV7-9; D is unresolved. V lost 4 bases, J lost 4 bases, and 19 bases lay in between. The CDR3 totals 16 residues. CDR1 and CDR2 (germline): SEHNR, FQNEAQ (reference sequence). CDR3 loop: CASSSSISAPGTEAFF. Written as DNA, the CDR3 is TGTGCCAGCAGCTCCTCCATATCCGCCCCAGGCACTGAAGCTTTCTTT.

The V gene is TRBV15, the J gene TRBJ1-1, with 7 bases lining up with TRBD1. The CDR3 has 16 residues. V shed 7 bases and J 0 bases; nucleotides not matched to a gene: 11. Germline CDR1 LNHNV, CDR2 YYDKDF (reference sequence). For the CDR3, the DNA is TGTGCCACCACCGGACAGGCTGCTCCTTTGAACACTGAAGCTTTCTTT. The encoded protein is CATTGQAAPLNTEAFF. Looking up the rest from reference TRBV15 and TRBJ1-1 gives the full variable domain: DAMVIQNPRYQVTQFGKPVTLSCSQTLNHNVMYWYQQKSSQAPKLLFHYYDKDFNNEADTPDNFQSRRPNTSFCFLDIRSPGLGDTAMYLCATTGQAAPLNTEAFFGQGTRLTVV.

CDR3 loop: CASSHYGGQGDLVNYGYTF. DNA of the CDR3: TGTGCCAGCAGCCACTACGGGGGACAGGGTGATTTGGTAAACTATGGCTACACCTTC. The J gene is TRBJ1-2, the V gene TRBV11-2; 9 bases map to TRBD1. Germline V gives CDR1 SGHAT, CDR2 FQNNGV. V was clipped by 5 bases and J by 2 bases; unmatched bases: 18. The CDR3 contains 19 residues. The full variable domain, completed using reference TRBV11-2 and TRBJ1-2, is EAGVAQSPRYKIIEKRQSVAFWCNPISGHATLYWYQQILGQGPKLLIQFQNNGVVDDSQLPKDRFSAERLKGVDSTLKIQPAKLEDSAVYLCASSHYGGQGDLVNYGYTFGSGTRLTVV.

This clone has only a few counts. This rearrangement joins TRBV10-3 to TRBJ2-1; the match to TRBD2 covers 8 bases. Trimming at V came to 2 bases and at J to 5 bases, leaving 5 bases not matched to a gene. This CDR3 has 15 amino acids. CDR1 ENHRY and CDR2 SYGVKD come from the germline V gene. CDR3 residues: CAISEREGRHNEQFF. In nucleotides, the CDR3 is TGTGCCATCAGTGAGCGGGAGGGCCGCCACAATGAGCAGTTCTTC.

The chain has TRBV5-1 and TRBJ2-7; weak D call: TRBD1 (5 bases). The CDR3 runs to 12 residues. Trimming removed 2 bases from V and 6 bases from J, with 9 bases in between. Germline CDR1 and CDR2: SGHRS and YFSETQ. The CDR3 loop reads CASSLTGPEQYF. CDR3 DNA: TGCGCCAGCAGCTTAACAGGCCCCGAGCAGTACTTC.

The J gene is TRBJ1-1, the V gene TRBV23-1; D may be TRBD1 (6 bases). TRBV23-1 is labeled an ORF, and its function is uncertain. Deletions cut 5 bases from V and 6 bases from J, with 22 bases between. The CDR3 loop spans 16 amino acids. CDR3 bases: TGCGCCAGCAGTTTCGGTCAGGGGACCCCAGGGTCTGAAGCTTTCTTT. This codes for CASSFGQGTPGSEAFF.

The V gene is TRBV9, the J gene TRBJ2-2, with D maybe TRBD2 (5 bases). Germline values: CDR1 SGDLS, CDR2 YYNGEE. The CDR3 contains 18 residues. The V end lost 4 bases, the J end lost 5 bases, and 24 bases lay between the germline ends. The CDR3 here is CASSPAGGVPLNTGELFF. The CDR3 DNA reads TGTGCCAGCAGCCCAGCCGGAGGAGTTCCCCTTAATACCGGGGAGCTGTTTTTT.

The chain recombines TRBV7-2 with TRBJ1-2, with 10 positions matching TRBD1. Losses at the gene ends were 5 bases for V and 7 bases for J; bases not matched to a gene: 10. The V gene's germline CDR1 is SGHTA and CDR2 FQGNSA. This CDR3 contains 15 residues. As DNA, the CDR3 is TGTGCCAGCAGCCCCGGACAGGGGGTAGTTACTGGCTACACCTTC. Translated: CASSPGQGVVTGYTF.

This rearrangement joins TRBV12-2 to TRBJ2-1; the D segment call TRBD2 is taken from the table without a DNA check. TRBV12-2 is a pseudogene locus. This CDR3 has 14 residues. CDR3 sequence: CASRSTSGKNEQFF. Written as DNA, the CDR3 is TGTGCAAGTCGCTCCACTAGCGGGAAGAATGAGCAGTTCTTC.

This clone has just one count. V usage is TRBV6-5 and J usage is TRBJ1-1; 8 nucleotides line up with TRBD1. Germline-derived CDR1 and CDR2 are MNHEY and SVGAGI. The CDR3 sequence is 15 residues long. The ends lost 6 bases at V and 6 bases at J; junction bases unmatched: 12. CDR3 region: CASSRRDRGVAEAFF. The CDR3, as DNA: TGTGCCAGCAGCCGGCGCGACAGGGGAGTGGCTGAAGCTTTCTTT.

Regarding this clone: This specimen includes other DNA sequences encoding the same CDR3. V usage is TRBV3-1 (or the pseudogene TRBV3-2) and J usage is TRBJ2-7; 11 positions match TRBD1. CDR1 is LGHDT, CDR2 YNNKEL, per germline (reference sequence). J was trimmed by 5 bases and V by 0 bases; bases with no gene match: 6. CDR3 size: 16 residues. The CDR3 nucleotides read TGTGCCAGCAGCCAAGACCCCGGGACAGGGGGAGACGAGCAGTACTTC. Protein sequence: CASSQDPGTGGDEQYF.

This rearrangement joins TRBV19 to TRBJ1-1; D not certain. Germline V gene sequence: CDR1 LNHDA, CDR2 SQIVND (reference sequence). V was shortened by 5 bases and J by 0 bases, with 7 bases between the two germline ends. This CDR3 is 13 amino acids long. This chain's CDR3 is CASSYGMNTEAFF. The DNA of the CDR3 is TGTGCCAGTAGTTATGGCATGAACACTGAAGCTTTCTTT. The variable domain in full, completed from reference TRBV19 and TRBJ1-1, reads DGGITQSPKYLFRKEGQNVTLSCEQNLNHDAMYWYRQDPGQGLRLIYYSQIVNDFQKGDIAEGYSVSREKKESFPLTVTSAQKNPTAFYLCASSYGMNTEAFFGQGTRLTVV.

V is TRBV6-5 and J is TRBJ2-1; 10 positions agree with TRBD2. V lost 6 bases to trimming and J lost 9 bases; unmatched junction nucleotides: 11. Germline V gene data show CDR1 as MNHEY and CDR2 as SVGAGI. This CDR3 has 15 amino acids. The CDR3 DNA follows: TGTGCCAGCAGGCTATCAGCGGGAGGGCTGAGTGAGCAGTTCTTC. Amino acid sequence: CASRLSAGGLSEQFF.

As DNA, the CDR3 is TGTGCCAGCAGCGTTAGCGAACCTCTGGCTAGTGTGTACAATGAGCAGTTCTTC. Translating gives CASSVSEPLASVYNEQFF. The chain links TRBV9 to TRBJ2-1; tentatively, D is TRBD2 (5 bases). Looked up from germline, CDR1 is SGDLS and CDR2 is YYNGEE. V was trimmed by 2 bases and J by 4 bases, leaving 22 bases between them. The CDR3 loop spans 18 amino acids.

The sample holds a few counts of this clone. The chain has TRBV5-4 and TRBJ2-5; D is ambiguous. The CDR3 has 11 residues. V lost 3 bases to trimming and J lost 4 bases, with 4 bases between them. Germline V lookup: CDR1 SGHNT, CDR2 YYREEE (reference sequence). The CDR3 sequence: CASSSGETQYF. For the CDR3, the DNA is TGTGCCAGCAGCTCGGGAGAGACCCAGTACTTC.